This T cell receptor (beta chain) was retrieved from a study of shared clonotypes between healthy human individuals. Study as a whole: Aged 18 to 49, the donors were two women and a few men.

Researchers ran the assay at a deep level. The sequencing of unsorted PBMC DNA took place on ten immunoSEQ deep assay plates. Using immunoSEQ multiplex PCR, the repertoire was profiled, and TCRdb retains in-frame clones only, with some absent. Of around 500,000 clones listed, roughly 80% are singletons. Points from the study as a whole: The authors sampled blood alone, and tissue repertoires likely differ.

V shed 1 base and J 2 bases; nucleotides not matched to a gene: 10. This CDR3 spans 17 amino acids. Germline CDR1 and CDR2: LGHNA and YSLEER. A remark on this clone: No antigen is known for it.

This TCR came from a woman aged 40 to 50 in good health. Some clones in this sample may be carry-over from other donors' samples. This rearrangement joins TRBV4-3 to TRBJ1-2; TRBD1 aligns across 7 bases. Sequenced material: PBMCs. DNA for the CDR3: TGCGCCAGCAGCCAAGTCGAGTTACAGGGGTGGAACTATGGCTACACCTTC. It encodes CASSQVELQGWNYGYTF.